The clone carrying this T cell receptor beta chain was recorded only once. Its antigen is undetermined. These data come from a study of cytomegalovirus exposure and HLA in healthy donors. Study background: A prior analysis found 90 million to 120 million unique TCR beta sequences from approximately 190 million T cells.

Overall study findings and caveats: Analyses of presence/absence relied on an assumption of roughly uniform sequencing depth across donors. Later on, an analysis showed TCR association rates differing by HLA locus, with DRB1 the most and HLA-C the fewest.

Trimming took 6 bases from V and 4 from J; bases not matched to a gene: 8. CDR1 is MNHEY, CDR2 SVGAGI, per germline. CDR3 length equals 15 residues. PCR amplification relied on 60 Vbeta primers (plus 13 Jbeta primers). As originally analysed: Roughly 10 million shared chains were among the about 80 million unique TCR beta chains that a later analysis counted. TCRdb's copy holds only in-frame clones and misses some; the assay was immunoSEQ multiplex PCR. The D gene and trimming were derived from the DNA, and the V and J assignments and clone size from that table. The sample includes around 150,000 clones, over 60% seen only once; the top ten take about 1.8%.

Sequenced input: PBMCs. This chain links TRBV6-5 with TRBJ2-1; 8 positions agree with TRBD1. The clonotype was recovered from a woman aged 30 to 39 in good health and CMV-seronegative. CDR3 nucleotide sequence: TGTGCCAGCAGCCCACCAGGGGGCTCTTACAATGAGCAGTTCTTC. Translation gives CASSPPGGSYNEQFF.